This is a list of T cell receptor beta chains from one sample in a study of cytomegalovirus exposure and HLA in healthy donors. Method: immunoSEQ multiplex PCR; TCRdb's copy keeps in-frame clones and lacks some. The table shows about 150,000 clones, with 65% to 70% occurring only once. The sample taken for sequencing was PBMCs. These receptors were collected from a man under 40 in good health and CMV-seropositive. Both conserved end residues are trimmed from each CDR3. D genes are given only for firm matches.

TRBD2,TRBJ2-5,TRBV15,ATSRDGGGETQY
TRBD2,TRBJ2-2,TRBV4-2,ASSLIIGLAGVTGELF
TRBD2,TRBJ2-3,TRBV11-2,ASERDATDTQY
.,TRBJ2-5,TRBV6-6,ASRLGQNQETQY
.,TRBJ2-3,TRBV5-1,ASSLVAGRTSTDTQY
TRBD1,TRBJ2-5,TRBV16,ASSPSQGAAMREETQY
.,TRBJ2-5,TRBV2,ASSGWDTETQY
TRBD1,TRBJ1-1,TRBV10-3,AIGGMAVNTEAF
TRBD2,TRBJ2-7,TRBV27,ASRGGTSEYEQY
.,TRBJ2-2,TRBV4-1,ASSQGANTGGLF
TRBD2,TRBJ2-1,TRBV7-2,ASSPSGATYNEQF